Each of the 3 T cell receptor beta chains below was sequenced from the same sample in a study of beta chain features in type 1 diabetes. Study observations and caveats: Across all four CD4+ subsets, people with type 1 diabetes showed modestly shorter TCRB CDR3s.

Which antigens these TCRs recognize remains unknown. The sequenced template was cDNA made from the entire isolated RNA. TCRdb keeps only in-frame clones here, not all; method: immunoSEQ multiplex PCR. In the table there are around 110,000 clones, approximately 16% of which are singletons. Sequences were obtained from central memory CD4+ T cells from blood. The receptor set was obtained from a young man with type 1 diabetes.

This clone has a handful of counts. The chain links TRBV7-9 to TRBJ1-2, with a weak D call TRBD1 (5 bases). Germline CDR1 SEHNR, CDR2 FQNEAQ (reference sequence). Trimming shortened V by 3 bases and J by 6 bases, and 11 bases separated the two germline ends. CDR3 size: 13 residues. CDR3 sequence: CASSFGQGDGYTF. The CDR3 DNA follows: TGTGCCAGCAGCTTCGGGCAGGGAGATGGCTACACCTTC.

The chain is built from TRBV4-3 and TRBJ1-2; D call uncertain. Germline assignment: CDR1 LGHNA and CDR2 YSLEER. Trimming cost V 0 bases and J 7 bases, with 9 bases left between them. The CDR3 sequence is 13 residues long. CDR3 DNA sequence: TGCGCCAGCAGCCAAGATCAAGGGATTGGCTACACCTTC. Amino acid sequence: CASSQDQGIGYTF.

The J gene is TRBJ2-7, the V gene TRBV4-3, with 7 bases lining up with TRBD1. V shed 4 bases and J 6 bases; nucleotides not matched to a gene: 15. This CDR3 comprises 16 residues. Germline V gene sequence: CDR1 LGHNA, CDR2 YSLEER. CDR3 nucleotide sequence: TGCGCCAGCAGCCCTATCCAGGGGGAAGCCTGTAGCGAGCAGTACTTC. Protein sequence: CASSPIQGEACSEQYF.